Below are 31 T cell receptor beta chains sequenced from a single sample in a study of beta chain features in type 1 diabetes. The study's findings and limits: Within each of all four CD4+ subsets, Type 1 diabetes patients had TCRB CDR3s that were moderately but significantly shorter.

The antigens of these receptors remain unknown. The whole isolated RNA underwent reverse transcription, so sequencing captured expressed TCRB transcripts. Generated by immunoSEQ multiplex PCR, the TCRdb table keeps only in-frame clones and is missing some. The data contain about 280,000 clones, approximately 16% of them seen just once; the ten biggest clones take up 0.015% to 0.019%. What was sequenced was naive CD4+ T cells from blood. These TCRs come from a man aged 18 to 30 with type 1 diabetes.

V is TRBV19 and J is TRBJ1-2; unclear D gene. This CDR3 has 14 residues. V dropped 2 bases and J dropped 2 bases, with 9 bases sitting between them. Germline V gene data show CDR1 as LNHDA and CDR2 as SQIVND (reference sequence). This CDR3 reads CASSILPRNYGYTF. CDR3 nucleotide sequence: TGTGCCAGTAGTATACTCCCTAGGAACTATGGCTACACCTTC.

This clone was counted a few times. The rearrangement joins TRBV7-9 to TRBJ2-2; D is possibly TRBD1 (6 bases). The V end was cut by 11 bases, the J end by 0 bases, with 13 bases between. The CDR3 has 14 amino acids. Germline V CDR1 and CDR2: SEHNR, FQNEAQ (reference sequence). Written as DNA, the CDR3 is TGTGCCCACCGAGAGGGGGCGAACACCGGGGAGCTGTTTTTT. Residues: CAHREGANTGELFF.

This clone was observed a handful of times. The gene calls are TRBV18 and TRBJ1-2; tentative D call: TRBD1 (6 bases). CDR3 length: 14 residues. V was shortened by 3 bases and J by 0 bases, with 8 bases between the two germline ends. Germline V gene lookup returns CDR1 KGHSH and CDR2 LQKENI. CDR3 residues: CASSPTGSNYGYTF. The CDR3 nucleotides read TGTGCCAGCTCACCGACAGGTTCTAACTATGGCTACACCTTC. The full variable domain, its missing parts supplied by reference TRBV18 and TRBJ1-2, is NAGVMQNPRHLVRRRGQEARLRCSPMKGHSHVYWYRQLPEEGLKFMVYLQKENIIDESGMPKERFSAEFPKEGPSILRIQQVVRGDSAAYFCASSPTGSNYGYTFGSGTRLTVV.

In this sample, this clone turned up once. This chain connects TRBV4-1 to TRBJ2-7, with unresolved D. Germline V gene lookup returns CDR1 MGHRA and CDR2 YSYEKL. This CDR3 has 18 amino acids. Trimming removed 4 bases at V and 5 bases at J, with 27 bases between. DNA of the CDR3: TGCGCCAGCAGCCCCCCCCGGCGAGGAATCGTCGTTTCGCACGAGCAGTACTTC. Translating it yields CASSPPRRGIVVSHEQYF.

This chain connects TRBV2 to TRBJ1-5; 7 bases map to TRBD1. The CDR3 consists of 15 residues. With 10 bases clipped from V and 2 bases from J, the junction kept 11 bases outside the gene matches. CDR1 and CDR2 (germline): SNHLY, FYNNEI. For the CDR3, the DNA is TGTGCCATCCGATCAGGGGGAGGTGGCAATCAGCCCCAGCATTTT. Translation: CAIRSGGGGNQPQHF. Full variable domain (remainder filled in from reference TRBV2 and TRBJ1-5): EPEVTQTPSHQVTQMGQEVILRCVPISNHLYFYWYRQILGQKVEFLVSFYNNEISEKSEIFDDQFSVERPDGSNFTLKIRSTKLEDSAMYFCAIRSGGGGNQPQHFGDGTRLSIL.

In this sample, this clone turned up a few times. The chain links TRBV14 to TRBJ1-5; the D is unclear. Germline CDR1 reads SGHDN; CDR2 reads FVKESK. The CDR3 loop spans 14 amino acids. Trimming removed 6 bases at V and 1 base at J, with 10 bases between. The CDR3 DNA reads as TGTGCCAGCAGTGAGTTTTGGAGCAATCAGCCCCAGCATTTT. It yields the protein CASSEFWSNQPQHF.

The chain uses TRBV15 and TRBJ2-5; D gene uncertain. The CDR3 length is 12 residues. The ends were cut back, 0 bases at V and 5 bases at J, with 4 bases in the middle. Germline V gene lookup returns CDR1 LNHNV and CDR2 YYDKDF (reference sequence). The CDR3 nucleotides are TGTGCCACCAGCAGAGATCTCGAGACCCAGTACTTC. Translating it yields CATSRDLETQYF.

Only a few counts were recorded for this clone. The chain combines TRBV7-2 with TRBJ1-1; 9 positions match TRBD1. This CDR3 comprises 14 residues. CDR1 and CDR2 (germline): SGHTA, FQGNSA. V was clipped by 5 bases and J by 5 bases; unmatched bases: 6. CDR3 loop: CASSVDRGRTEAFF. CDR3 bases: TGTGCCAGCAGCGTGGACAGGGGTCGGACTGAAGCTTTCTTT. Full variable domain (rest looked up from reference TRBV7-2 and TRBJ1-1): GAGVSQSPSNKVTEKGKDVELRCDPISGHTALYWYRQSLGQGLEFLIYFQGNSAPDKSGLPSDRFSAERTGGSVSTLTIQRTQQEDSAVYLCASSVDRGRTEAFFGQGTRLTVV.

This clone was observed a few times. The chain uses TRBV7-9 and TRBJ1-5; 9 bases map to TRBD1. Germline assignment: CDR1 SEHNR and CDR2 FQNEAQ (reference sequence). The CDR3 is 14 residues long. Losses at the gene ends were 5 bases for V and 7 bases for J; bases not matched to a gene: 6. CDR3 coding DNA: TGTGCCAGCAGCAGGGACAGGGAAGGACAGCCCCAGCATTTT. This translates into CASSRDREGQPQHF.

This clone has just a few counts. The chain is built from TRBV19 and TRBJ1-6; D gene unclear. Trimming stripped 0 bases from V and 8 bases from J, with 14 bases between. Per the germline V gene, CDR1 is LNHDA and CDR2 is SQIVND (reference sequence). This CDR3 comprises 16 residues. The CDR3 loop reads CASSIDRRKADSPLHF. In nucleotides, the CDR3 is TGTGCCAGTAGTATAGATCGGAGAAAAGCCGATTCACCCCTCCACTTT.

V is TRBV19 and J is TRBJ1-6, with D tentatively TRBD1 (5 bases). Germline V gene data show CDR1 as LNHDA and CDR2 as SQIVND (reference sequence). Trimming left V 3 bases short and J 3 bases short, with 9 bases between. The CDR3 totals 15 residues. For the CDR3, the DNA is TGTGCCAGTAGTATCAAAACAGGCTATAATTCACCCCTCCACTTT. Protein: CASSIKTGYNSPLHF.

This clone was picked up a small number of times. V gene TRBV30 combines with J gene TRBJ1-2, with 10 bases that match TRBD1. This CDR3 comprises 14 residues. CDR1 GTSNPN and CDR2 SVGIG come from the germline V gene (reference sequence). With 2 bases clipped from V and 8 bases from J, the junction kept 8 bases outside the gene matches. The CDR3 here is CAWSPTGGWDGYTF. The CDR3 nucleotides read TGTGCCTGGAGTCCGACAGGGGGCTGGGACGGCTACACCTTC.

J is TRBJ2-5 and V is TRBV7-2, with 8 bases identical to TRBD2. Germline-derived CDR1 and CDR2 are SGHTA and FQGNSA. Germline trimming cut 3 bases from V and 0 bases from J; bases unmatched to any gene: 0. CDR3 length: 14 residues. The CDR3 nucleotides read TGTGCCAGCAGCTTGCGGGGGGACCAAGAGACCCAGTACTTC. Translation gives CASSLRGDQETQYF.

The chain employs TRBV4-2 and TRBJ2-3, with D hard to call. The V end lost 0 bases, the J end lost 4 bases, and 14 bases lay between the germline ends. CDR3 size: 16 residues. The germline gives CDR1 LGHNA, CDR2 YNFKEQ. The CDR3 DNA is TGTGCCAGCAGCCAAGATTCCCGGGTTCGCGCAGATACGCAGTATTTT. Its protein product is CASSQDSRVRADTQYF.

This sequence joins TRBV5-1 and TRBJ2-1; D is unresolved. Germline values: CDR1 SGHRS, CDR2 YFSETQ. V lost 0 bases and J lost 5, with 9 bases in between. This CDR3 has 14 residues. CDR3 nucleotides: TGCGCCAGCAGCTTGGCCGCCCCGGACAATGAGCAGTTCTTC. Encoded protein: CASSLAAPDNEQFF.

This clone has just a few counts. The gene calls are TRBV11-2 and TRBJ2-7; 9 bases map to TRBD1. Trimming took 6 bases from V and 1 from J; bases not matched to a gene: 4. The germline gives CDR1 SGHAT, CDR2 FQNNGV. This CDR3 has 14 residues. The DNA of the CDR3 is TGTGCCAGCAGAGACGACAGGGGGTCCTACGAGCAGTACTTC. This encodes CASRDDRGSYEQYF.

The rearrangement joins TRBV18 to TRBJ2-1, with D possibly TRBD2 on 6 matching bases. The length of the CDR3 is 15 residues. Germline V gene sequence: CDR1 KGHSH, CDR2 LQKENI. The V and J ends lost 3 bases and 7 bases respectively, with 16 bases between them. Here the CDR3 DNA reads TGTGCCAGCTCACCCCGGGACTGGGTAACGAATGAGCAGTTCTTC. Its translation is CASSPRDWVTNEQFF. The full variable domain, completed using reference TRBV18 and TRBJ2-1, is NAGVMQNPRHLVRRRGQEARLRCSPMKGHSHVYWYRQLPEEGLKFMVYLQKENIIDESGMPKERFSAEFPKEGPSILRIQQVVRGDSAAYFCASSPRDWVTNEQFFGPGTRLTVL.

DNA for the CDR3: TGTGCCAGTAGTATTGCGGGGGGCCTTAAAAATGGCTACACCTTC. It encodes CASSIAGGLKNGYTF. The genes are TRBV19 and TRBJ1-2; perhaps TRBD1 as D (6 bases). In germline, CDR1 is LNHDA, CDR2 SQIVND (reference sequence). The CDR3 extends over 15 amino acids. With 3 bases removed from V and 6 bases from J, the gap between germline ends came to 17 bases.

The CDR3 is CASRYDRGLSEAFF. CDR3 nucleotides: TGTGCCAGCAGATATGACAGGGGGCTCTCGGAAGCTTTCTTT. This chain joins TRBV2 and TRBJ1-1; 10 nucleotides agree with TRBD1. CDR3 length: 14 residues. With 6 bases clipped from V and 8 bases from J, the junction kept 9 bases outside the gene matches. CDR1 is SNHLY and CDR2 is FYNNEI in the germline V gene.

The gene calls are TRBV19 and TRBJ2-3, with 8 bases identical to TRBD2. V dropped 6 bases and J dropped 6; count of bases not matched to a gene: 14. Germline loops: CDR1 LNHDA, CDR2 SQIVND (reference sequence). CDR3 length: 16 amino acids. CDR3 region: CASRKGTGLAMDTQYF. Written as DNA, the CDR3 is TGTGCCAGTAGGAAGGGGACCGGACTAGCTATGGATACGCAGTATTTT.

The CDR3 DNA reads as TGTGCCAGCAGCTCAGCCTTTTGGAGGTCCACAGATACGCAGTATTTT. This sequence encodes CASSSAFWRSTDTQYF. This chain joins TRBV7-2 and TRBJ2-3; D is possibly TRBD2 (5 bases). Trimming stripped 4 bases from V and 2 bases from J, with 16 bases between. This CDR3 contains 16 residues. Germline loops: CDR1 SGHTA, CDR2 FQGNSA.

The chain links TRBV2 to TRBJ1-5; tentatively, D is TRBD1 (5 bases). The germline CDR1 and CDR2 sequences are SNHLY and FYNNEI. The CDR3 contains 14 residues. V lost 7 bases and J lost 4, with 14 bases in between. In DNA form, the CDR3 reads TGTGCCAGCACCCAGGGACTGCCGAATCAGCCCCAGCATTTT. Translating gives CASTQGLPNQPQHF.

This clone was observed a handful of times. The chain has TRBV29-1 and TRBJ1-2; 7 nucleotides line up with TRBD1. The junction had 5 bases not matched to a gene; V was cut back by 5 bases and J by 2 bases. This CDR3 comprises 13 residues. CDR1 SQVTM and CDR2 ANQGSEA come from the germline V gene. CDR3 DNA sequence: TGCAGCGTTATGGACAGGAACAACTATGGCTACACCTTC. This sequence encodes CSVMDRNNYGYTF.

This clone was seen a handful of times. The chain combines TRBV29-1 with TRBJ2-7; TRBD2 aligns across 8 bases. CDR1 and CDR2 (germline): SQVTM, ANQGSEA. With 6 bases clipped from V and 5 bases from J, the junction kept 6 bases outside the gene matches. The length of the CDR3 is 12 residues. The CDR3 bases are TGCAGCGTCGGGACTAGACGGAACGAGCAGTACTTC. It specifies CSVGTRRNEQYF.

There are a few counts of this clone. The rearrangement joins TRBV4-2 to TRBJ2-7; 7 bases map to TRBD1. Germline-derived CDR1 and CDR2 are LGHNA and YNFKEQ. The CDR3 sequence is 16 residues long. Trimming at V came to 4 bases and at J to 0 bases, leaving 9 bases not matched to a gene. The chain's CDR3 is CASSPSRGQRSYEQYF. The CDR3, as DNA: TGTGCCAGCAGCCCTTCTAGGGGACAGCGCTCCTACGAGCAGTACTTC.

The rearrangement uses TRBV6-1 and TRBJ1-1; TRBD1 is a possible D gene (5 bases). CDR3 size: 14 residues. V lost 4 bases and J lost 4, with 13 bases in between. CDR1 is MNHNS and CDR2 is SASEGT in the germline V gene. Written as DNA, the CDR3 is TGTGCCAGCAGTGTGCCCGGGGGAGGCACTGAAGCTTTCTTT. The encoded protein is CASSVPGGGTEAFF.

A few counts support this clone. This CDR3 reads CASSRDRGGYTF. The CDR3 DNA follows: TGTGCCAGCAGTCGTGACAGGGGCGGCTACACCTTC. The chain links TRBV6-1 to TRBJ1-2, with 8 bases matching TRBD1. V shed 5 bases, J shed 8 bases, and the junction held 4 bases outside the gene matches. The CDR3 contains 12 residues. Germline-derived CDR1 and CDR2 are MNHNS and SASEGT.

This clone has only a few counts. The chain is built from TRBV28 and TRBJ2-1, with D possibly matching TRBD2 (6 bases). Germline V gene data show CDR1 as MDHEN and CDR2 as SYDVKM. The CDR3 extends over 15 amino acids. V lost 3 bases, J lost 0 bases, and 9 bases lay in between. CDR3 coding DNA: TGTGCCAGCAGTTTTGCGGGGAGCTCCTACAATGAGCAGTTCTTC. It is translated as CASSFAGSSYNEQFF.

V usage is TRBV2 and J usage is TRBJ2-6, with D possibly TRBD1 on 6 matching bases. Trimming removed 2 bases from V and 10 bases from J, with 12 bases in between. Germline lookup yields CDR1 SNHLY and CDR2 FYNNEI. The CDR3 is 14 residues long. In DNA form, the CDR3 reads TGTGCCAGCAGTGAAACCCCGCAGGGGAACGTCCTGACTTTC. It codes for CASSETPQGNVLTF.

V and J are TRBV5-1 and TRBJ2-1; weak D call: TRBD1 (5 bases). Germline V gives CDR1 SGHRS, CDR2 YFSETQ. The CDR3 is made up of 15 amino acids. Trimming pared 4 bases from V and 4 bases from J, leaving 15 bases between. CDR3 in DNA: TGCGCCAGCAGCGTAGGGGCTGATAGGTACAATGAGCAGTTCTTC. Translated: CASSVGADRYNEQFF.

The chain has TRBV13 and TRBJ2-5; D unresolved. The CDR3 has 11 residues. Trimming removed 6 bases from V and 4 bases from J, with 6 bases in between. The germline V gene has CDR1 PRHDT and CDR2 FYEKMQ (reference sequence). CDR3 protein: CASSYRETQYF. CDR3 nucleotides: TGTGCCAGCAGTTACAGAGAGACCCAGTACTTC.